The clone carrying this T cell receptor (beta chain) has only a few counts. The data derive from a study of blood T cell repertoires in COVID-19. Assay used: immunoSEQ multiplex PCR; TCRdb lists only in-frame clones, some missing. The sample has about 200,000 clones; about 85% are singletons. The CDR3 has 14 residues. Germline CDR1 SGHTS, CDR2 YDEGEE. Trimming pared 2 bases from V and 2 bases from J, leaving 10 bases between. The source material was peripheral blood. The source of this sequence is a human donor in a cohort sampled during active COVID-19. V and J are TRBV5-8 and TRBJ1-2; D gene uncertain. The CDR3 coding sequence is TGTGCCAGCAGCTTAGAGGTCCCGAACTATGGCTACACCTTC. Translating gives CASSLEVPNYGYTF.